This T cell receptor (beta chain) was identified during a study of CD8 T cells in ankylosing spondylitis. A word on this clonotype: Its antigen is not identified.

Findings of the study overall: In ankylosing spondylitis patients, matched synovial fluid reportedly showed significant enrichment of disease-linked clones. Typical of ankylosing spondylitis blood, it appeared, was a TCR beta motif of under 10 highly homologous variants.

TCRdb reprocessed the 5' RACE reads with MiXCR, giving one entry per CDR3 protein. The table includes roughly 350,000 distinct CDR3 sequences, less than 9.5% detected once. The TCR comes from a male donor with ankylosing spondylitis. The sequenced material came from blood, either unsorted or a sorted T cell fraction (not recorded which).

The CDR3 sequence: CASSLATATGELFF. The DNA for the CDR3 is TGTGCCAGCAGCTTAGCGACGGCCACCGGGGAGCTGTTTTTT. This chain connects TRBV7-6 to TRBJ2-2, with unresolved D. The V gene's germline CDR1 is SGHVS and CDR2 FNYEAQ. The CDR3 extends over 14 amino acids. The V end was cut by 0 bases, the J end by 4 bases, with 6 bases between.